One and the same sample provided the 17 T cell receptor beta chains below, sequenced in a study of T-cell memory formation after mild COVID-19. One entry per CDR3 protein results from TCRdb running MiXCR on the 5' RACE reads. The sample includes 150,000 to 200,000 distinct CDR3 sequences, more than 12% of them seen just once. The sample was PBMCs or a T cell subset sorted from them (not recorded which). The receptors here all came from an adult woman who had mild COVID-19 (a few samples of this study predate the infection). Cell type and time point are not known.

The chain carries TRBV12-3 or TRBV12-4 and TRBJ2-7, with D perhaps TRBD2 (7 bases). The CDR3 sequence is 16 residues long. The V end was cut by 3 bases, the J end by 0 bases, with 15 bases between. The CDR3 sequence: CASSLGAGVPSYEQYF. The CDR3 DNA reads as TGTGCCAGCAGTTTGGGGGCGGGGGTCCCCTCCTACGAGCAGTACTTC.

The sample holds a few counts of this clonotype. CDR3 coding DNA: TGCGCCAGCAGCCAAGATTTGGGCACTACTAAAAGGTTCTTC. Protein product: CASSQDLGTTKRFF. V is TRBV4-1 and J is TRBJ2-1; D call uncertain. The germline CDR1 and CDR2 sequences are MGHRA and YSYEKL. CDR3 length: 14 amino acids. Trimming removed 0 bases from V and 15 bases from J, with 18 bases in between.

This clonotype was observed a handful of times. The chain couples TRBV12-3 or TRBV12-4 to TRBJ1-1; possibly TRBD1 for D (5 bases). V was shortened by 4 bases and J by 0 bases, with 9 bases between the two germline ends. The CDR3 extends over 14 amino acids. The CDR3 nucleotides read TGTGCCAGCAGTTGGGGGAACATGAACACTGAAGCTTTCTTT. This gives the protein CASSWGNMNTEAFF.

This clonotype was detected only a few times. This chain links TRBV2 with TRBJ2-7; no clear D. This CDR3 is built from 15 residues. Germline CDR1 SNHLY, CDR2 FYNNEI. Trimming shortened V by 4 bases and J by 3 bases, and 16 bases separated the two germline ends. As DNA, the CDR3 is TGTGCCAGCAGTGCTTTGGGCTCCCCGTACTACGAGCAGTACTTC. It yields the protein CASSALGSPYYEQYF.

This clonotype was detected ten times or more. The J gene is TRBJ2-1, the V gene TRBV28; D is perhaps TRBD1 or TRBD2 (6 bases each). Between the trimmed V and J ends, which lost 7 bases and 7 bases, there was a span of 14 bases. Germline values: CDR1 MDHEN, CDR2 SYDVKM. CDR3 length: 13 amino acids. CDR3 protein: CASIGGGKNEQFF. CDR3 nucleotide sequence: TGTGCCAGCATCGGAGGGGGTAAGAATGAGCAGTTCTTC.

The sample holds a few counts of this clonotype. The chain's CDR3 is CASSVSWLGETQYF. CDR3 nucleotide sequence: TGTGCCAGCAGTGTCTCTTGGCTTGGGGAGACCCAGTACTTC. The genes are TRBV9 and TRBJ2-5; no clear D gene. Germline CDR1 SGDLS, CDR2 YYNGEE. The length of the CDR3 is 14 residues. V lost 5 bases and J lost 5, with 16 bases in between.

J is TRBJ2-3 and V is TRBV4-1; the match to TRBD1 covers 8 bases. This CDR3 has 16 amino acids. Germline V gives CDR1 MGHRA, CDR2 YSYEKL. J gave up 2 bases and V 6 bases, and 10 bases lay outside the gene matches. CDR3 nucleotide sequence: TGCGCCAGCAGACAGAGGACAGGGACAATCACAGATACGCAGTATTTT. Translated, it gives CASRQRTGTITDTQYF.

The chain uses TRBV20-1 and TRBJ2-7, with 9 bases that match TRBD2. Germline V gene lookup returns CDR1 DFQATT and CDR2 SNEGSKA (reference sequence). The CDR3 totals 15 residues. V shed 2 bases and J 3 bases; nucleotides not matched to a gene: 8. CDR3: CSARSIAGEDYEQYF. The CDR3 DNA sequence: TGCAGTGCTAGATCCATAGCGGGAGAAGACTACGAGCAGTACTTC.

The chain carries TRBV12-3 or TRBV12-4 and TRBJ2-7, with D tentatively TRBD1 or TRBD2 (5 bases each). Between the trimmed V and J ends, which lost 1 base and 3 bases, there was a span of 10 bases. The CDR3 length is 14 residues. The DNA of the CDR3 is TGTGCCAGCAGTTTAGGGGGACGGGTCTACGAGCAGTACTTC. Protein sequence: CASSLGGRVYEQYF.

J is TRBJ2-7 and V is TRBV5-1; D not resolved. CDR3 length: 15 residues. Germline V gene lookup returns CDR1 SGHRS and CDR2 YFSETQ. Trimming removed 0 bases at V and 1 base at J, with 11 bases between. This chain's CDR3 is CASSLAHSGSYEQYF. CDR3 in DNA: TGCGCCAGCAGCTTGGCCCATAGTGGATCCTACGAGCAGTACTTC.

A few counts support this clonotype. The chain uses TRBV20-1 and TRBJ2-3; D unresolved. Germline CDR1 and CDR2: DFQATT and SNEGSKA (reference sequence). The CDR3 is 12 amino acids. V was trimmed by 0 bases and J by 6 bases, leaving 7 bases between them. CDR3 nucleotide sequence: TGCAGTGCTAGAGATAACAGCGATACGCAGTATTTT. Encoded protein: CSARDNSDTQYF.

This clonotype was detected only a few times. The chain is built from TRBV12-3 or TRBV12-4 and TRBJ2-7; 10 bases match TRBD2. This CDR3 has 15 amino acids. J lost 3 bases, V lost 4 bases, and 6 bases had no gene match. DNA of the CDR3: TGTGCCAGCAGTTCCCGGACTAGCGGCCTCTACGAGCAGTACTTC. This gives the protein CASSSRTSGLYEQYF.

Only a few counts were recorded for this clonotype. A much larger clone differs from this one at a single base, so this may be a read error. The chain uses TRBV12-3 or TRBV12-4 and TRBJ1-1, with D unresolved. This CDR3 has 11 amino acids. Trimming left V 6 bases short and J 2 bases short, with 4 bases between. As DNA, the CDR3 is TGTGCCAGCAGCGGAAACACTGAAGCTTTCTTT. It encodes CASSGNTEAFF.

The chain is built from TRBV5-1 and TRBJ1-1; D is unclear. Germline V CDR1 and CDR2: SGHRS, YFSETQ. V lost 1 base and J 1 base, leaving 11 bases between the germline ends. This CDR3 has 15 amino acids. The CDR3 DNA is TGCGCCAGCAGCTTGAGTGGGTCCGGGAACACTGAAGCTTTCTTT. Translated: CASSLSGSGNTEAFF.

The rearrangement joins TRBV6-5 to TRBJ1-1; D gene unclear. Trimming pared 0 bases from V and 1 base from J, leaving 9 bases between. CDR3 length: 15 amino acids. CDR1 and CDR2 from the germline V gene are MNHEY and SVGAGI. CDR3 residues: CASSYSWQANTEAFF. The DNA for the CDR3 is TGTGCCAGCAGTTACTCGTGGCAGGCGAACACTGAAGCTTTCTTT.

This clonotype has ten or more counts. The chain recombines TRBV20-1 with TRBJ2-3; D ambiguous. V was shortened by 6 bases and J by 6 bases, with 7 bases between the two germline ends. Looked up from germline, CDR1 is DFQATT and CDR2 is SNEGSKA (reference sequence). The CDR3 consists of 10 residues. The CDR3 DNA reads TGCAGTGCCCAGAGGGATACGCAGTATTTT. It is translated as CSAQRDTQYF.

This clonotype was counted a few times. The CDR3 sequence is CASSQTSGSGSDTQYF. The CDR3 bases are TGTGCCAGTAGCCAGACTAGCGGGAGTGGGTCAGATACGCAGTATTTT. This chain joins TRBV19 and TRBJ2-3, with 12 nucleotides matching TRBD2. The V gene's germline CDR1 is LNHDA and CDR2 SQIVND (reference sequence). The CDR3 loop spans 16 amino acids. V was clipped by 6 bases and J by 4 bases; unmatched bases: 8.